This is a list of T cell receptor beta chains from one sample in a study of blood T cell repertoires in COVID-19. Here immunoSEQ multiplex PCR was the method, and the copy in TCRdb shows in-frame clones only, minus some. The sample contains some 260,000 clones, about 86% of which appear only once. Source material: peripheral blood. The receptors come from an elderly man with acute or convalescent COVID-19. Each CDR3 is given with its conserved first and last residue. The order of the fields is D gene, J gene, V gene, clone size, CDR3 DNA, CDR3 protein. A D gene is named only where the DNA matches it firmly. Rows give clone size only sometimes, using once, few, many, or a class for an expanded clone.

TRBD1	TRBJ1-2	TRBV29-1	-	TGCAGCGTTGGAGGGGGCTATAACTATGGCTACACCTTC	CSVGGGYNYGYTF
TRBD1	TRBJ1-3	TRBV4-2	-	TGTGCCAGCAGCCAAGCACCAGGGGGCTCTGGAAACACCATATATTTT	CASSQAPGGSGNTIYF
-	TRBJ2-1	TRBV19	-	TGTGCCAGTAGTGGACGGGCCCAGGGCTCCTACAATGAGCAGTTCTTC	CASSGRAQGSYNEQFF
-	TRBJ1-2	TRBV2	few	TGTGCCAGCAGTGAAAGACAGCCCAACGTAGGAGGCTACACCTTC	CASSERQPNVGGYTF
-	TRBJ2-2	TRBV3-1/TRBV3-2	-	TGTGCCAGCAGCCAAGTCGGCGGGGACACCGGGGAGCTGTTTTTT	CASSQVGGDTGELFF
-	TRBJ2-7	TRBV6-5	-	TGTGCCAGCAGGGGCATGTACGAGCAGTACTTC	CASRGMYEQYF
TRBD1	TRBJ1-1	TRBV5-1	-	TGCGCCAGCAGCCCTCGACAGGGAAGCACTGAAGCCTTCTTT	CASSPRQGSTEAFF
-	TRBJ1-3	TRBV18	-	TGTGCCAGCTCACCAGACCAGGGCGTCTCTGGAAACACCATATATTTT	CASSPDQGVSGNTIYF
TRBD2	TRBJ2-1	TRBV4-2	-	TGTGCCAGCAGCCATGGGACTAGCGGGGGGTACAATGAGCAGTTCTTC	CASSHGTSGGYNEQFF
TRBD1	TRBJ1-2	TRBV6-6	few	TGTGCCAGCAGTCGACAGGGTGTAGGGCCTAACTATGGCTACACCTTC	CASSRQGVGPNYGYTF
-	TRBJ2-2	TRBV9	-	TGTGCCAGCAGCCCTACGGGGAATGATTGGACCGGGGAGCTGTTTTTT	CASSPTGNDWTGELFF
TRBD1	TRBJ2-7	TRBV5-1	-	TGCGCCAGTAGGGAACAGGGGGCGGAGGGCGAGCAGTACTTC	CASREQGAEGEQYF
-	TRBJ2-1	TRBV4-2	-	TGTGCCAGCAGCCCCCAGGCTCCCAGCTCCTACAATGAGCAGTTCTTC	CASSPQAPSSYNEQFF
-	TRBJ2-7	TRBV6-5	-	TGTGCCAGCAGTTACGGCGGCAGCCCCTACGAGCAGTACTTC	CASSYGGSPYEQYF
-	TRBJ1-1	TRBV24-1	-	TGTGCCACCAGTAGCGACAGAAACACTGAAGCTTTCTTT	CATSSDRNTEAFF
-	TRBJ2-7	TRBV7-3	-	TGTGCCAGCAGCTCAAAGGACACAACCCTGAGGGAGCAGTACTTC	CASSSKDTTLREQYF
-	TRBJ2-1	TRBV15	once	TGTGCCACCAGCAGTGAGTCGGATCGGCGGGGAGACGGTGAGCAGTTCTTC	CATSSESDRRGDGEQFF
-	TRBJ1-1	TRBV6-2/TRBV6-3	-	TGTGCCAGCAGTTACGGAAAGGGGAGGCTGGACACTGAAGCTTTCTTT	CASSYGKGRLDTEAFF
TRBD1	TRBJ1-1	TRBV19	-	TGTGCCAGTAGTGGGTCAGGGGGCCGTTACACTGAAGCTTTCTTT	CASSGSGGRYTEAFF
-	TRBJ2-2	TRBV7-9	-	TGTGCCAGCAGCGCTCCGGGACTCTCGCGGACCGGGGAGCTGTTTTTT	CASSAPGLSRTGELFF
-	TRBJ1-6	TRBV19	-	TGTGCCAGTACCTCCGGGACACTGCATTCACCCCTCCACTTT	CASTSGTLHSPLHF
TRBD2	TRBJ2-7	TRBV4-1	-	TGCGCCAGCAGCCAAGCCGGACTAGAACAATACGAGCAGTACTTC	CASSQAGLEQYEQYF
TRBD1	TRBJ2-5	TRBV7-3	-	TGTGCCAGCAGCTTAGGGGACAGGGGGACGGGAGAGACCCAGTACTTC	CASSLGDRGTGETQYF
-	TRBJ2-3	TRBV7-2	-	TGTGCCAGCAGTTTCTCGAGGGAACGAGGGGATACGCAGTATTTT	CASSFSRERGDTQYF
-	TRBJ1-6	TRBV4-3	-	TGCGCCAGCAGCCAAGTGGGACACCAGAATTCACCCCTCCACTTT	CASSQVGHQNSPLHF